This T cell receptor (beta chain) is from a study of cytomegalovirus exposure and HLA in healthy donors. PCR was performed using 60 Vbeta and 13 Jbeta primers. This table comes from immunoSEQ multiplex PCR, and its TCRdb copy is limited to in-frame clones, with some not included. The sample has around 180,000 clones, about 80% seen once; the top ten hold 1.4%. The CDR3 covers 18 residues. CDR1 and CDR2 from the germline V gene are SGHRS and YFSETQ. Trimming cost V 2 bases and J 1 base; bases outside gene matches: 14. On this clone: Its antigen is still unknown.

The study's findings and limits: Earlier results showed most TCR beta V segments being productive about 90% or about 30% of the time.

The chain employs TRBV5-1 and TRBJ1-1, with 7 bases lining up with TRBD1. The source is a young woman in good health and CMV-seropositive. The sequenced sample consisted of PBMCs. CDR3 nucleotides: TGCGCCAGCAGCTTTACCCCTTCTCCGGGACAGCAGAACACTGAAGCTTTCTTT. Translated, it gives CASSFTPSPGQQNTEAFF.